This T cell receptor (beta chain) was captured by sequencing in a study of blood T cell repertoires in COVID-19. Overall study context: Collection of acute and convalescent COVID-19 samples took place in the United States, Italy and Spain. PBMCs, B-cell-depleted T cells, or T cells were the source of the cDNA or gDNA that made up the material.

The Seattle patients, enrolled during active infection, were followed longitudinally. Per the original data handling: Reference gene primer amplification gave nucleated cell count estimates. Clones were sequenced by immunoSEQ multiplex PCR, and TCRdb holds only the in-frame ones, with some missing. That table furnishes V, J and clone size, whereas the DNA furnished D and trimming. This repertoire shows approximately 300,000 clones, approximately 85% found once; its top ten account for 0.87%. The CDR3 is 13 residues long. Per the germline V gene, CDR1 is LNHDA and CDR2 is SQIVND (reference sequence). V lost 3 bases, J lost 6 bases, and 12 bases lay in between.

This TCR derives from a human donor with COVID-19, enrolled during active disease. The donor label of this sample is uncertain. Sequencing was carried out using peripheral blood. The rearrangement links TRBV19 to TRBJ2-7; maybe TRBD1 (6 bases). The CDR3 DNA follows: TGTGCCAGTAGTATCGTTACAGGGTCCGAGCAGTACTTC. Its protein is CASSIVTGSEQYF.